The sequence of this TCR beta chain was determined in a study of cytomegalovirus exposure and HLA in healthy donors. Across the whole study: Unique TCRs from HLA-typed donors, 70 million to 100 million of them, were held in an early data release.

The CDR3 covers 14 residues. Germline CDR1 GTSNPN, CDR2 SVGIG (reference sequence). V was trimmed by 4 bases and J by 2 bases, leaving 12 bases between them. This clone was counted between two and nine times. The study ran its PCR with 60 Vbeta and 13 Jbeta primers. Generated by immunoSEQ multiplex PCR, the TCRdb table keeps only in-frame clones and is missing some. Of 100,000 or so clones in the sample, over 70% were seen once. Material for sequencing was PBMCs. The genes are TRBV30 and TRBJ1-5, with D tentatively TRBD1 (6 bases). The sequence came from a male donor in good health and CMV-seronegative. CDR3 DNA: TGTGCCTGGAAATCAGGGGCCCGCAATCAGCCCCAGCATTTT. Its translation: CAWKSGARNQPQHF.